Following are 14 T cell receptor beta chains from one sample sequenced in a study of T cells in Graves' hyperthyroidism and ophthalmopathy. Amplification of TCR beta CDR3 regions was performed using RNA transcripts as template. An initial round of RT-PCR targeting the TCR CDR3 relied on the HTBI primer set. TCRdb re-analysed the multiplex PCR reads in MiXCR, keeping a single row per CDR3 protein. The sample consists of about 500,000 distinct CDR3 sequences, 15% to 20% of them appearing once. Sequencing was carried out using blood. All receptors come from a woman aged 18 to 35 with Graves' ophthalmopathy.

This clonotype was counted ten times or more. The genes are TRBV2 and TRBJ2-7; D is possibly TRBD2 (5 bases). This CDR3 contains 12 residues. Trimming shortened V by 7 bases and J by 5 bases, and 12 bases separated the two germline ends. CDR1 is SNHLY, CDR2 FYNNEI, per germline. Here the CDR3 DNA reads TGTGCCAGCAACTACTACGGGAACGAGCAGTACTTC. It specifies CASNYYGNEQYF.

There are many counts of this clonotype. This chain links TRBV20-1 with TRBJ2-7; D possibly matches TRBD1 or TRBD2 (5 bases each). From germline, CDR1 is DFQATT and CDR2 SNEGSKA (reference sequence). Trimming pared 3 bases from V and 5 bases from J, leaving 20 bases between. This CDR3 has 15 amino acids. CDR3 nucleotides: TGCAGTGCTAGCAGCGCCAGGGAGATTGTCAACGAGCAGTACTTC. Its protein product is CSASSAREIVNEQYF.

This chain links TRBV12-5 with TRBJ2-2; D not certain. The germline V gene encodes CDR1 LGHNT and CDR2 FRNRAP. The V end was cut by 0 bases, the J end by 1 base, with 6 bases between. The CDR3 covers 15 residues. The CDR3 sequence: CASGLVSGNTGELFF. As DNA, the CDR3 is TGTGCTAGTGGTTTGGTTTCGGGGAACACCGGGGAGCTGTTTTTT.

This chain joins TRBV7-3 and TRBJ2-2; D remains ambiguous. V lost 5 bases and J 5 bases, leaving 12 bases between the germline ends. Germline CDR1 is SGHTA and CDR2 is FQGTGA. The CDR3 is 14 amino acids. The CDR3 protein is CASSDKSSTGELFF. DNA of the CDR3: TGTGCCAGCAGCGACAAATCAAGTACCGGGGAGCTGTTTTTT.

This clonotype was counted a few times. The chain carries TRBV15 and TRBJ2-1, with unresolved D. Germline V CDR1 and CDR2: LNHNV, YYDKDF (reference sequence). The CDR3 covers 15 residues. V was trimmed by 0 bases and J by 3 bases, leaving 9 bases between them. This CDR3 reads CATSRDIADYNEQFF. The DNA for the CDR3 is TGTGCCACCAGCAGAGATATAGCCGACTACAATGAGCAGTTCTTC.

The chain carries TRBV4-3 and TRBJ2-7, with 10 nucleotides matching TRBD1. Germline assignment: CDR1 LGHNA and CDR2 YSLEER. Germline trimming cut 0 bases from V and 4 bases from J; bases unmatched to any gene: 6. The CDR3 is 16 amino acids. DNA of the CDR3: TGCGCCAGCAGCCAAGATCAGACAGGGGGCGGATACGAGCAGTACTTC. It yields the protein CASSQDQTGGGYEQYF.

In this sample, this clonotype turned up many times. The chain has TRBV12-5 and TRBJ2-1; D gene unclear. The CDR3 totals 12 residues. The germline gives CDR1 LGHNT, CDR2 FRNRAP. The V and J ends lost 7 bases and 3 bases respectively, with 7 bases between them. The CDR3 nucleotides are TGTGCTAGTGCTTCGGGCTACAATGAGCAGTTCTTC. This codes for CASASGYNEQFF. The full variable domain, completed using reference TRBV12-5 and TRBJ2-1, is DARVTQTPRHKVTEMGQEVTMRCQPILGHNTVFWYRQTMMQGLELLAYFRNRAPLDDSGMPKDRFSAEMPDATLATLKIQPSEPRDSAVYFCASASGYNEQFFGPGTRLTVL.

This clonotype has only a few counts. The chain couples TRBV12-3 or TRBV12-4 to TRBJ1-3; no reliable D call. The CDR3 runs to 15 residues. V gave up 3 bases and J gave up 2 bases, with 11 bases separating them. CDR3 protein: CASSFGRRTGNTIYF. The CDR3, as DNA: TGTGCCAGCAGTTTCGGACGGCGCACTGGAAACACCATATATTTT.

In its sample, this clonotype was seen many times. The CDR3 here is CASSLFKSAEQYF. The CDR3 region has the DNA TGTGCCAGCAGTTTATTTAAATCAGCCGAGCAGTACTTC. J is TRBJ2-7 and V is TRBV27, with unresolved D. The CDR3 runs to 13 residues. V was shortened by 1 base and J by 6 bases, with 10 bases between the two germline ends. Germline loops: CDR1 MNHEY, CDR2 SMNVEV (reference sequence).

This clonotype was observed many times. The CDR3 coding sequence is TGTGCCAGCAGCACTGGACGGCCCGGCTACACCTTC. This encodes CASSTGRPGYTF. The chain combines TRBV5-6 with TRBJ1-2; no clear D. Germline loops: CDR1 SGHDT, CDR2 YYEEEE. The length of the CDR3 is 12 residues. Trimming cost V 4 bases and J 8 bases, with 12 bases left between them.

This clonotype turned up a few times. The chain couples TRBV2 to TRBJ1-4, with D unclear. The V end was cut by 6 bases, the J end by 0 bases, with 5 bases between. The CDR3 consists of 13 residues. CDR1 and CDR2 from the germline V gene are SNHLY and FYNNEI. The CDR3 region is CASRAATNEKLFF. The CDR3 DNA is TGTGCCAGCAGGGCAGCAACTAATGAAAAACTGTTTTTT.

This clonotype came up many times. V and J are TRBV2 and TRBJ1-2; possible D gene TRBD1, 5 bases. Trimming removed 7 bases at V and 4 bases at J, with 16 bases between. This CDR3 has 14 amino acids. Germline CDR1 and CDR2: SNHLY and FYNNEI. The CDR3 bases are TGTGCCAGCACCGGACAAGGTCTCGGCTATGGCTACACCTTC. It translates to CASTGQGLGYGYTF. The full variable domain, with the rest looked up from reference TRBV2 and TRBJ1-2, is EPEVTQTPSHQVTQMGQEVILRCVPISNHLYFYWYRQILGQKVEFLVSFYNNEISEKSEIFDDQFSVERPDGSNFTLKIRSTKLEDSAMYFCASTGQGLGYGYTFGSGTRLTVV.

This clonotype came up a few times. The gene calls are TRBV2 and TRBJ1-2, with D possibly matching TRBD1 (6 bases). CDR1 SNHLY and CDR2 FYNNEI come from the germline V gene. V lost 8 bases to trimming and J lost 8 bases, with 21 bases between them. The CDR3 contains 14 residues. This CDR3 reads CASLGIGGSGGYTF. The CDR3 coding sequence is TGTGCCAGCCTTGGCATAGGGGGTTCAGGGGGCTACACCTTC.

In its sample, this clonotype was seen a few times. This chain uses TRBV25-1 with TRBJ2-7; TRBD2 matches at 8 bases. CDR1 and CDR2 from the germline V gene are MGHDK and SYGVNS. The CDR3 spans 14 residues. With V trimmed by 3 bases and J by 1 base, 2 bases remained unmatched. CDR3: CASSDSGTSYEQYF. CDR3 nucleotide sequence: TGTGCCAGCAGTGATAGCGGGACATCCTACGAGCAGTACTTC.